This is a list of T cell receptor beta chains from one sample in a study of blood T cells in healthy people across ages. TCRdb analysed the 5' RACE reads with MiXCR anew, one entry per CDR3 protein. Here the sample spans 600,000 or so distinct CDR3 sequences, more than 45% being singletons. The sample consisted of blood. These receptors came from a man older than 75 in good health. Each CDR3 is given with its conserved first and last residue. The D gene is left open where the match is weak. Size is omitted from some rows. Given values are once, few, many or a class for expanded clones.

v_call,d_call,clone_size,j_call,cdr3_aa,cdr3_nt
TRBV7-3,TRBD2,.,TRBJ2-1,CASSYRTSGIGSNEQFF,TGTGCCAGCAGCTACCGGACTAGCGGGATTGGTAGCAATGAGCAGTTCTTC
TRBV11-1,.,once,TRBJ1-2,CASSLGRATYGYTF,TGTGCCAGCAGCCTTGGCAGGGCAACCTATGGCTACACCTTC
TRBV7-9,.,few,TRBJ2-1,CASSLPSRGGRSGKEQFF,TGTGCCAGCAGCTTACCCTCAAGAGGGGGGAGGTCGGGGAAAGAGCAGTTCTTC
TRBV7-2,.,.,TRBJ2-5,CASSLMLGHVEETQYF,TGTGCCAGCAGCTTAATGCTGGGACATGTGGAAGAGACCCAGTACTTC
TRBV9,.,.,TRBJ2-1,CATRDGEQFF,TGTGCCACCAGGGACGGTGAGCAGTTCTTC
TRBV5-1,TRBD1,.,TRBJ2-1,CASSGTGSYYNEQFF,TGCGCCAGCAGCGGGACAGGTTCCTACTACAATGAGCAGTTCTTC
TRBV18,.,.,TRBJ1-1,CASSPGEGEAFF,TGTGCCAGCTCACCCGGGGAGGGGGAAGCTTTCTTT
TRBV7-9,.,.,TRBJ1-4,CASRHEQGATNEKLFF,TGTGCCAGTAGGCATGAACAGGGTGCAACTAATGAAAAACTGTTTTTT
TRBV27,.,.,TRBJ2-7,CASSTWDMVYEQYF,TGTGCCAGCAGTACCTGGGACATGGTCTACGAGCAGTACTTC
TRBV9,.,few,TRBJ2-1,CASSARESSYNEQFF,TGTGCCAGCAGCGCCAGGGAAAGCTCCTACAATGAGCAGTTCTTC
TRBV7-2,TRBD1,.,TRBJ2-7,CASSGRTGISYEQYF,TGTGCCAGCAGCGGACGGACAGGGATCTCCTACGAGCAGTACTTC
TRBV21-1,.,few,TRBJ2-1,CASSKVAGYNEQFF,TGTGCCAGCAGCAAAGTCGCAGGTTACAATGAGCAGTTCTTC
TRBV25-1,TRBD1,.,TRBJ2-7,CASHGGTGSRDEQYF,TGTGCCAGCCATGGGGGGACAGGGTCTCGGGACGAGCAGTACTTC
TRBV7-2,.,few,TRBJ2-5,CASSLVWSQETQYF,TGTGCCAGCAGCTTAGTATGGTCCCAAGAGACCCAGTACTTC
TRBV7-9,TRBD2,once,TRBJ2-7,CASSVRVAGSYEQYF,TGTGCCAGCAGCGTAAGAGTAGCGGGATCCTACGAGCAGTACTTC
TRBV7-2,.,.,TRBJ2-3,CASSLLQTQYF,TGTGCCAGCAGCTTACTGCAAACGCAGTATTTT
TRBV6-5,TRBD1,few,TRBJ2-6,CASRSGGSGANVLTF,TGTGCCAGCAGATCAGGGGGCTCCGGGGCCAACGTCCTGACTTTC
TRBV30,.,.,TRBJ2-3,CAWSVRPANTQYF,TGTGCCTGGAGTGTTAGACCCGCAAATACGCAGTATTTT
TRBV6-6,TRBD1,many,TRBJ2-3,CASSHSGQGGGSTDTQYF,TGTGCCAGCAGCCACTCGGGACAGGGGGGAGGTAGCACAGATACGCAGTATTTT
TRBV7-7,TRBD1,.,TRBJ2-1,CASSLALRTGPTAGDNEQFF,TGTGCTAGCAGCTTAGCGTTGAGGACAGGCCCCACTGCTGGGGACAATGAGCAGTTCTTC
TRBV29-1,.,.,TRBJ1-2,CSVTVAGANYGYTF,TGCAGCGTGACCGTGGCAGGGGCTAACTATGGCTACACCTTC
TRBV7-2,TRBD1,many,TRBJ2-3,CASSLDRVSTDTQYF,TGTGCCAGCTCACTCGACAGGGTTAGCACAGATACGCAGTATTTT
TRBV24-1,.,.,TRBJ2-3,CATSDPSGTDTQYF,TGTGCCACCAGTGATCCAAGCGGGACAGATACGCAGTATTTT
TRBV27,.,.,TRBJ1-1,CASRFLGGNEAFF,TGTGCCAGCAGGTTTCTGGGGGGAAATGAAGCTTTCTTT
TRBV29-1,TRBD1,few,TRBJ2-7,CSVELLRQGLSYEQYF,TGCAGCGTTGAGTTACTGCGACAGGGCCTATCCTACGAGCAGTACTTC
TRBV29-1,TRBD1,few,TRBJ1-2,CSVETGGGPYTF,TGCAGCGTAGAAACAGGGGGCGGTCCCTACACCTTC
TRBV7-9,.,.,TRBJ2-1,CASSLGVGEQFF,TGTGCCAGCAGCTTAGGGGTCGGTGAGCAGTTCTTC
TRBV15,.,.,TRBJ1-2,CATSRDGGYGGYTF,TGTGCCACCAGCAGAGATGGTGGCTACGGTGGCTACACCTTC
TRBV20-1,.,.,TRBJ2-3,CSAAEQNSRQYF,TGCAGTGCGGCGGAACAGAACAGCAGGCAGTATTTT
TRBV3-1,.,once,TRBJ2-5,CASSPPTSRGETQYF,TGTGCCAGCAGCCCTCCGACTAGCAGGGGGGAGACCCAGTACTTC
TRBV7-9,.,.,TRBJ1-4,CASSLGGPLNEKLFF,TGTGCCAGCAGCTTAGGTGGACCGCTAAATGAAAAACTGTTTTTT
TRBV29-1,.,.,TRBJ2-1,CSVEGTAHQETQFF,TGCAGCGTTGAAGGGACAGCTCATCAAGAGACCCAGTTCTTC
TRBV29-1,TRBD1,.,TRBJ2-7,CSVGTGDEQYF,TGCAGCGTAGGGACAGGTGACGAGCAGTACTTC
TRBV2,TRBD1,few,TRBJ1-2,CASSLLSGQGIRGGYTF,TGTGCCAGCAGCTTACTTTCGGGACAGGGGATAAGAGGTGGCTACACCTTC
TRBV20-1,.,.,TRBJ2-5,CSASGVSGLQETQYF,TGCAGTGCTAGCGGCGTTAGCGGCCTACAAGAGACCCAGTACTTC
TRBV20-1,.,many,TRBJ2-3,CSARWDLRTDTQYF,TGCAGTGCTAGATGGGACCTCCGCACAGATACGCAGTATTTT
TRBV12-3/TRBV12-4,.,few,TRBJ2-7,CASTTGVIGAEQYF,TGTGCCAGCACCACGGGGGTGATAGGGGCCGAGCAGTACTTC
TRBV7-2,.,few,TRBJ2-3,CASSLYGSTDTQYF,TGTGCCAGCAGCTTATATGGGTCCACAGATACGCAGTATTTT
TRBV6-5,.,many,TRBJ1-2,CASSRRDTNYGYTF,TGTGCCAGCAGCCGCCGGGACACTAACTATGGCTACACCTTC
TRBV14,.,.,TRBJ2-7,CASSHLRTADYNEQYF,TGTGCCAGCAGCCACCTAAGGACAGCGGACTACAATGAGCAGTACTTC
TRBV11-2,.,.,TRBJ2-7,CAGSHRRYEQYF,TGTGCCGGCAGCCATCGGCGCTACGAGCAGTACTTC
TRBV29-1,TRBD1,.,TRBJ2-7,CSVVTGTGSYEQYF,TGCAGCGTAGTCACCGGGACAGGTTCCTACGAGCAGTACTTC
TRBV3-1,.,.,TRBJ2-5,CASSQTNQETQYF,TGTGCCAGCAGCCAAACGAACCAAGAGACCCAGTACTTC
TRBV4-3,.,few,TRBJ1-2,CASSQAPGPDYGYTF,TGCGCCAGCAGCCAAGCCCCGGGGCCAGACTATGGCTACACCTTC
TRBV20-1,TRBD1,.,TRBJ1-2,CSATTGAPYGYTF,TGCAGTGCTACAACAGGGGCCCCGTATGGCTACACCTTC
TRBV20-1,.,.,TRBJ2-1,CSARGLLLYNEQFF,TGCAGTGCTAGAGGGCTACTCTTATACAATGAGCAGTTCTTC
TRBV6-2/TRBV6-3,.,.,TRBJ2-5,CASSSYDGYQETQYF,TGTGCCAGCAGTTCCTACGACGGCTACCAAGAGACCCAGTACTTC
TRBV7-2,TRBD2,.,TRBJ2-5,CASSTTSGGDNEQYF,TGTGCCAGCAGCACAACTAGCGGGGGGGACAATGAGCAGTACTTC
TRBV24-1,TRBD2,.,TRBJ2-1,CATSVGEGLAGYNEQFF,TGTGCCACCAGTGTGGGGGAGGGACTGGCGGGCTACAATGAGCAGTTCTTC
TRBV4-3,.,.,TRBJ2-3,CASSQYNTQGDTQYF,TGCGCCAGCAGCCAATACAACACCCAGGGGGATACGCAGTATTTT
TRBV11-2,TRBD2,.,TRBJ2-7,CASSLGGGLAGNEQYF,TGTGCCAGCAGCTTAGGGGGGGGACTAGCGGGAAACGAGCAGTACTTC
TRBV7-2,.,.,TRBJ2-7,CASSLGWGYEQYF,TGTGCCAGCAGCCTGGGGTGGGGATACGAGCAGTACTTC
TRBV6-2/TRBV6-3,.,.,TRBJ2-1,CASSSTPLGQFF,TGTGCCAGCAGTTCCACGCCTCTGGGGCAGTTCTTC